This entry features one TCR beta chain sequence. Its antigen is still unknown. Per-base quality was not reported, and no clone a single base away is much larger than it. The cohort comprised hundreds of healthy bone marrow donors. Cohort members were all nominally healthy when sampled, although unrecorded immune exposures were likely present. The donor was CMV seropositive and was included in the group of 250 to 300 seropositive cohort members. Each donor provided a peripheral blood sample, and peripheral blood mononuclear cells were used for TCR beta sequencing. The Qiagen DNeasy Blood Extraction Kit was used to extract genomic DNA from the blood cell samples. V is shortened by 2 bases, J by 0 bases, and the region joining them spans 11 bases. The germline V gene (reference sequence) supplies CDR1 GTSNPN and CDR2 SVGIG. Spanning cysteine to phenylalanine, the CDR3 consists of 14 amino acids. Only CDR3 DNA remains: 42 bases, in frame from the first base.

Libraries were constructed by the immunoSEQ multiplex PCR assay. For the multiplex PCR, a mixture combining 60 forward primers for TCR Vbeta segments and 13 reverse primers for TCR Jbeta segments was used. The CDR3 region of rearranged TCR beta genes was amplified from genomic DNA by a multiplex PCR assay. Amplified TCR beta libraries were sequenced as 87-base-pair reads on the Illumina HiSeq System. The authors' pipeline ran thus. Across the 700 or so repertoires, a later analysis counted tens of millions of unique TCR beta chains, roughly 11 million of which were shared by at least two donors. A nearest-neighbor algorithm error-corrected the raw reads and collapsed the reads into unique sequences, merging closely related sequences to remove PCR and sequencing errors. CDR3 sequences were aligned to IMGT reference sequences to assign V, D and J gene segments. For a sequence to be retained, a match of at least six nucleotides to both a V gene segment and a J gene segment was required. A rearrangement was called productive if the CDR3 had no stop codons and remained in frame with V and J, and every other rearrangement was called non-productive. CDR3 was defined according to IMGT convention as the region running from the second conserved V-encoded cysteine to the conserved J-encoded phenylalanine. Sequences without an unambiguous match to a single V gene segment were excluded from the earlier analysis of about 600 of the donors. An earlier analysis of approximately 590 of the donors classified V segments as functional when productive rearrangements were above 56.7% and as segregating when the standard deviation between donors was above 5%. A statistical classification framework was built for diagnosing cytomegalovirus status from the catalog of TCR beta chain sequences. In a later analysis, V and J genes were assigned by comparing TCR nucleotide sequences against IMGT/GENE-DB human TR gene sequences. The TCRdist pipeline was used in a later analysis to assign CDR3 sequences and most-parsimonious VDJ recombination scenarios. In a later analysis, each TCR beta chain was defined by its CDR3 amino acid sequence together with its V-gene family, and reads lacking a unique V-gene family were excluded. To address suspected cross-contamination and a sequencing artifact, a later analysis removed a few hundred highly shared, low-generation-probability nucleotide sequences. For each public chain, a later analysis derived a clonal expansion index from normalized ranks of inferred template counts within each repertoire. A later analysis computed generation probabilities with a VDJ recombination model fitted to out-of-frame rearrangements, and checked the results against IGoR. Hypergeometric tests were used in a later analysis to score TCR-TCR, TCR-HLA and TCR-CMV co-occurrence, with a repertoire-size bias correction applied to the TCR pairs. To estimate false discovery rates, a later analysis permuted the HLA or CMV assignments 20 times. A later analysis grouped co-occurring TCRs with DBSCAN, adding TCRdist sequence similarity when clustering within HLA-allele-positive subsets. Co-occurrence clustering excluded repertoires with fewer than 30,000 or more than 120,000 public chains, plus five with anomalous nucleotide sharing. Imported from immuneACCESS, the table was reduced by TCRdb to in-frame sequences with V and J called. These copies leave out some clones; in studies compared against another copy, an unresolved V gene accounts for under half, and the cause of the remainder is not known. V, J and clone size are those of that table, while D and trimming were read from the DNA. This sample has about 180,000 clones in its table, and around 80% of those were observed once. Of the sample, roughly 1.4% falls within the top ten clones.

The sample originates from a study of cytomegalovirus exposure and HLA in healthy donors (dated by TCRdb to the late 2010s). For context, the study as a whole: According to an earlier analysis of a few hundred of the donors, about 179 million T cells yielded approximately 120 million unique TCR beta sequences and approximately 280 Gb of sequence data. Around 330 gigabases of sequencing data and 91 million or so unique TCR sequences made up an early release that covered some 640 HLA-typed donors. Among the roughly 370 genotyped donors, more than 70% belonged to the genetic ancestry cluster associated with self-reported Caucasian donors. The aim of the study was to test whether cataloging public T cell receptors could identify signatures of past pathogen exposure. The study profiled the T cell repertoires of 550 to 700 subjects by immunosequencing and related them to cytomegalovirus serostatus. In addition to the first cohort of roughly 700 subjects, a separate validation cohort of 120 different subjects was used. To predict cytomegalovirus infection status, the study brought together high-throughput TCR immunosequencing, statistical association of individual TCRs with disease status, and machine learning. In a later analysis, previously published TCR beta repertoires from 500 to 750 donors were re-analyzed and high-resolution HLA genotyping was added so that TCR occurrence patterns could be studied. In the later analysis, no new phenotypic data were used to find candidate immune exposures; instead, reliance was placed on TCR beta sequences and their occurrence across donors. An earlier analysis of some 600 of the donors applied high-throughput TCR beta sequencing to assess whether each TCR beta V gene segment acted as functional or pseudogenic. Alongside the repertoire data, information on donor age, sex, ethnicity and CMV serostatus was compiled. In a later genetic analysis, genome-wide SNP genotypes for about 55% of the roughly 700 donors were used, and that subset was treated as a discovery cohort. Every repertoire in the discovery cohort had been generated on one and the same sequencing platform. Class I and class II HLA loci were covered by the typing at four-digit resolution. Typing coverage differed by locus: A, B, C, DRB1 and DQB1 were typed in roughly 620-630 donors, DQA1 in 500 to 550, DPA1 in over 600, and DPB1 in 450 to 490. Because of strong linkage in the cohort, a few DR-DQ haplotypes were treated as single units for association and clustering. Among roughly 370 genotyped donors of the cohort, an average of about 240,000 unique TCR beta nucleotide sequences were sequenced per donor, roughly 18% of them non-productive. What the study reported, not specific to this receptor: Because counts were too low, about 17 rarely observed V segments, including chromosome 9 orphons, were excluded from the earlier analysis of fewer than 650 of the donors. In a later genetic analysis, fewer N-insertions in productive TCRs were reported among donors in an Asian-associated ancestry cluster than the roughly 700-donor mean. Most CMV-associated TCR beta chains appeared to be HLA-restricted in a later analysis, and the HLA associations seemed to be driven largely by CMV exposure. Assigning TCR associations to individual alleles was difficult when HLA alleles, especially DR and DQ, strongly co-occurred. A group of highly shared sequence variants was considered likely to be a technical artifact of the sequencing pipeline. A few of the identified cytomegalovirus-associated TCR beta chains were confirmed in vitro to be specific for cytomegalovirus antigens. Most TCR sequences were observed very rarely across donors, whereas some public TCRs were present in many individuals. According to a later analysis, parvovirus B19, influenza, CMV and Epstein-Barr virus appeared linked to several top co-occurrence clusters. Correlated functional status among segregating V segments might reflect linkage disequilibrium, but an unknown experimental factor could not be ruled out. According to a later analysis, TCR association rates differed among HLA loci, with DRB1 alleles showing the most associated TCRs and HLA-C alleles showing the fewest. In an earlier analysis of roughly 560 of the donors, most TCR beta V segments were observed in productive rearrangements about 90% or about 30% of the time, broadly matching IMGT annotations. Roughly uniform sequencing depth across donors was assumed in presence/absence analyses, although this assumption may not hold. Because the 87-base-pair reads could not distinguish some IMGT-functional V segments, including TRBV6-2 and TRBV6-3, those segments were excluded. The authors suggested that the approach could potentially be generalized to other disease states and immunological phenotypes. Immune exposure information for the cohort was limited to CMV serostatus. A further reported finding was that TCR beta sequences accurately predicted the HLA-A and HLA-B alleles for most subjects in the first cohort. A later analysis found that HLA-associated TCR beta chains were more clonally expanded and had lower generation probabilities than equally common non-associated chains. A later genetic analysis associated a missense DCLRE1C variant with V-gene and J-gene trimming of TCR beta chains, and an independent cohort replicated the association. Specific HLA alleles were associated with over 15,000 TCR beta sequences at a false discovery rate of 0.05 in a later analysis. The study gave a list of under 200 TCR beta chains associated with cytomegalovirus. The classifier was reported to diagnose cytomegalovirus status with high specificity and sensitivity in both the original cohort and the validation cohort. Only TCR beta chains were sequenced in this cohort, and the absence of alpha or paired-chain data limited detectable features. Because HLA typing was unavailable for some donors at each locus, only the typed subset was used in association tests.

The chain joins TRBV30 to TRBJ2-7; a tentative D match to TRBD2 spans 5 bases. Sequenced sample: PBMCs. The clonotype comes from a woman aged 25 to 45 in good health and CMV-seropositive. The CDR3 protein is CAWSLGRSSYEQYF. The DNA reads as follows: TGTGCCTGGAGTCTTGGGAGATCCTCCTACGAGCAGTACTTC.